This T cell receptor (beta chain) was found in a study of cytomegalovirus exposure and HLA in healthy donors. There are 13 residues in the CDR3. The ends were cut back, 7 bases at V and 2 bases at J, with 11 bases in the middle. The germline gives CDR1 SNHLY, CDR2 FYNNEI. Measured with immunoSEQ multiplex PCR; TCRdb has only the in-frame clones, and not every one. Of about 180,000 clones in the sample, approximately 81% were seen once. Study findings and constraints: The listing of roughly 160 TCR beta chains classed them as cytomegalovirus-associated. Whilst most TCR sequences proved rare, a subset of public TCRs occurred across many donors.

Among the 90 to 150 subjects of the validation cohort, separate from the roughly 600-subject first cohort, were the donors. As concerns this clone: Its antigen is not known.

Specimen: PBMCs. The receptor was derived from a young man in good health and CMV-seropositive. The V call is TRBV2, the J call TRBJ1-1, with a weak D call TRBD1 (5 bases). CDR3 sequence (DNA): TGTGCCAGCATGGGTCAGGGCAACACTGAAGCTTTCTTT. Its translation: CASMGQGNTEAFF.